Listed below are T cell receptor beta chains from one sample, sequenced in a study of blood T cell repertoires in COVID-19. Only in-frame clones appear in the TCRdb table, and some are missing; sequencing was by immunoSEQ multiplex PCR. There are nearly 300,000 clones in the sample; more than 70% occur only once, and 6.9% lies in the top ten. Input material: peripheral blood. These receptors all stem from a woman between 25 and 40 years old who had recovered from COVID-19. Both conserved end residues are part of each CDR3. The D gene is left open where the match is weak. A clone size is listed for some rows: how often the clone was seen (once, few, many), or a class if it is expanded.

>NA|TRBV19|TRBJ1-5|NA
CASSIPRGAYSNQPQHF
TGTGCCAGTAGTATACCACGGGGGGCGTATAGCAATCAGCCCCAGCATTTT
>NA|TRBV28|TRBJ2-7|NA
CASSPYRHSSFKHEQYF
TGTGCCAGCAGTCCCTACCGACACAGTTCCTTTAAGCACGAGCAGTACTTC
>NA|TRBV4-1|TRBJ2-7|once
CASSHTAAYSYEQYF
TGCGCCAGCAGCCACACCGCGGCCTACTCCTACGAGCAGTACTTC
>NA|TRBV3-1/TRBV3-2|TRBJ2-7|once
CASSQPGPGGEQYF
TGTGCCAGCAGCCAGCCGGGCCCTGGGGGGGAGCAGTACTTC
>NA|TRBV18|TRBJ2-4|NA
CASSPGGIAKNIQYF
TGTGCCAGCTCACCAGGCGGCATAGCCAAAAACATTCAGTACTTC
>TRBD1|TRBV7-9|TRBJ1-2|NA
CASSLVFLGQGSGGYTF
TGTGCCAGCAGCTTAGTCTTTTTGGGACAGGGATCGGGTGGCTACACCTTC
>TRBD2|TRBV7-2|TRBJ2-5|NA
CASVRGTSGEQETQYF
TGTGCCAGCGTACGGGGGACTAGCGGGGAACAAGAGACCCAGTACTTC
>NA|TRBV12-3/TRBV12-4|TRBJ1-5|NA
CASSLSVFQPQHF
TGTGCCAGCAGTTTATCAGTATTTCAGCCCCAGCATTTT
>TRBD1|TRBV5-4|TRBJ2-1|NA
CASTATGTDNEQFF
TGTGCCAGCACCGCCACCGGGACAGACAATGAGCAGTTCTTC
>TRBD1|TRBV19|TRBJ1-2|NA
CASSPEGALAYGYTF
TGTGCCAGTAGTCCCGAGGGGGCGCTGGCCTATGGCTACACCTTC
>NA|TRBV6-5|TRBJ2-3|NA
CASTGGWGTDTQYF
TGTGCCAGCACGGGGGGCTGGGGCACAGATACGCAGTATTTT
>TRBD1|TRBV19|TRBJ2-6|NA
CASGQGISGANVLTF
TGTGCCAGTGGACAGGGTATTTCTGGGGCCAACGTCCTGACTTTC
>NA|TRBV19|TRBJ1-1|NA
CASSTGQKTNTEAFF
TGTGCCAGTAGTACCGGACAGAAAACGAACACTGAAGCTTTCTTT
>NA|TRBV7-9|TRBJ2-2|few
CASSSKTQGNTGELFF
TGTGCCAGCAGCTCAAAGACTCAGGGGAACACCGGGGAGCTGTTTTTT
>NA|TRBV2|TRBJ2-1|NA
CASSEGDTRYNEQFF
TGTGCCAGCAGTGAAGGGGACACCCGTTACAATGAGCAGTTCTTC
>TRBD1|TRBV7-9|TRBJ1-4|NA
CASSLTTGGDEKLFF
TGTGCCAGCAGCTTAACAACAGGGGGCGATGAAAAACTGTTTTTT
>NA|TRBV2|TRBJ2-5|NA
CASAELLSEETQYF
TGTGCCAGCGCGGAGCTTTTGTCAGAAGAGACCCAGTACTTC
>NA|TRBV19|TRBJ1-2|NA
CASSKQDSFYTF
TGTGCCAGTAGTAAGCAGGACAGTTTCTACACCTTC
>NA|TRBV6-1|TRBJ1-1|NA
CASSEWEGNTEAFF
TGTGCCAGCAGTGAATGGGAGGGAAACACTGAAGCTTTCTTT
>TRBD2|TRBV5-1|TRBJ2-3|few
CASSLRASGGTDTQYF
TGCGCCAGCAGCTTGCGGGCTAGCGGGGGCACAGATACGCAGTATTTT
>NA|TRBV10-3|TRBJ1-1|NA
CAISPGDTEAFF
TGTGCCATCAGTCCAGGGGACACTGAAGCTTTCTTT
>NA|TRBV13|TRBJ1-2|NA
CASSLDRYGYTF
TGTGCCAGCAGCTTAGACAGATATGGCTACACCTTC